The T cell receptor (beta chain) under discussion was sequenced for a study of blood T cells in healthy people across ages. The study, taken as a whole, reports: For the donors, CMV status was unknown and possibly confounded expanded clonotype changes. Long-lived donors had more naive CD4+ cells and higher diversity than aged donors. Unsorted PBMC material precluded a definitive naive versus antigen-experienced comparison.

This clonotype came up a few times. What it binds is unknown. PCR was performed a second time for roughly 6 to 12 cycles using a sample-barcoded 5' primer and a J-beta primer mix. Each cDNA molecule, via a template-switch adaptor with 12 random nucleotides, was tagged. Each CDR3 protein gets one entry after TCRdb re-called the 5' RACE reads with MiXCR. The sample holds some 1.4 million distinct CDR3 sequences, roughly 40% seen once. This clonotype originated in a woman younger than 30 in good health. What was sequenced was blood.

Written as DNA, the CDR3 is TGTGCCAGCAGCCCGGGACAGAGCCTCTACAATGAGCAGTTCTTC. Encoded protein: CASSPGQSLYNEQFF. The chain has TRBV3-1 and TRBJ2-1, with 7 bases fitting TRBD1. CDR3 length: 15 amino acids. From germline, CDR1 is LGHDT and CDR2 YNNKEL (reference sequence). The trim removed 4 bases at V and 3 bases at J, leaving 6 bases unmatched.